This record covers a single T cell receptor beta chain. This clone occurred a few times. The antigen it binds to is not known. Per-nucleotide qualities are absent, and no much larger clonotype sits a single base away. TCR beta chain sequences were generated from genomic DNA using the immunoSEQ assay. The paper's data handling went like this. Any CDR3 sequence that did not begin with the conserved framework cysteine at position 104 was removed by hand. Clonality was calculated as one minus the normalized Shannon's Diversity Index, with values ranging from 0 (maximal diversity) to 1 (oligoclonal). Differences in the frequency of the same CDR3 between samples, such as brain versus blood, were assessed with chi-squared comparison-of-proportions tests. Public clonotypes were identified by searching immuneACCESS, and similarity to known antiviral clonotypes was assessed with the VDJdb browser. This immuneACCESS table, as held by TCRdb, lists in-frame sequences with V and J called but not all clones. Of the missing ones, under half trace to an unresolved V gene in checked studies; the others have no known cause. That table furnishes V, J and clone size, whereas the DNA furnished D and trimming. The sample data list roughly 8,700 clones, and 69% of these were observed just once. The ten top clones hold 18% of the sample.

What this sample's time point label stands for: resected brain tissue, or blood drawn just prior to surgery. Surgery cases with the highest brain T cell transcript signatures were selected for TCR beta chain sequencing of brain tissue and, where available, blood. Prior to surgery, the patients had been treated with at least one anti-epileptic drug. TCR-sequenced patients were children with drug-resistant epilepsy due to tuberous sclerosis complex, focal cortical dysplasia, Rasmussen encephalitis or hemimegalencephaly. The brain samples were frozen blocks of fresh, involved tissue resected during epilepsy surgery. The Monarch genomic DNA purification kit was used to extract bulk genomic DNA from unsorted brain tissue and from whole blood. This entry is derived from a study of brain T cells in children with intractable seizures (dated by TCRdb to the early 2020s). As for the study more broadly: Resected brain tissue from fewer than 60 pediatric epilepsy surgery cases was initially screened for immune gene transcripts with a NanoString immunology panel. Among the roughly 12 selected surgery cases, eight also had pre-surgery blood sequenced, leaving four with brain tissue only. What the authors observed across the whole study: Viral specificity was inferred solely from CDR3 sequence similarity, and the HCMV serostatus of the patients was not known. Because pre- and post-surgery blood were sequenced to different depths, clones absent from the pre-surgery sample may reflect undersampling. Both public and private clones were found among the top 50 brain clonotypes, and the most abundant public CDR3 in each case closely resembled known HCMV, EBV or influenza A epitope-specific CDR3s.

Germline trimming: 5 bases from V, 4 bases from J; junction bases outside gene matches: 7. From the cysteine through the phenylalanine, the CDR3 covers 15 amino acids. CDR3 DNA is the only sequence kept; it has 45 bases, read in frame from the first base. The germline V gene specifies MDHEN as CDR1 and SYDVKM as CDR2. This sequence was found in a girl aged 2 to 9 with tuberous sclerosis and intractable seizures. The sequence links TRBV28 to TRBJ1-3; 8 junctional bases match TRBD1. The sample in question was resected brain tissue, obtained at surgery. The CDR3 region has the sequence CASSQGQGLGNTIYF. Here is the DNA: TGTGCCAGCAGTCAAGGACAGGGTCTCGGAAACACCATATATTTT.